Below, 21 T cell receptor beta chains from the same sample are listed, as sequenced in a study of Ad26.COV2.S vaccination and SARS-CoV-2 variants. The repertoire was sequenced with immunoSEQ multiplex PCR; TCRdb's copy has only in-frame clones and lacks some. The table includes around 45,000 clones, roughly four fifths detected once. The sample consisted of peripheral blood, taken after recovery from COVID-19. The receptors shown here come from a human donor who had recovered from COVID-19.

J is TRBJ2-3 and V is TRBV19; 9 bases map to TRBD2. V shed 5 bases, J shed 1 base, and the junction held 7 bases outside the gene matches. Germline assignment: CDR1 LNHDA and CDR2 SQIVND (reference sequence). The CDR3 is 16 amino acids. CDR3: CASSALTSGGTDTQYF. CDR3 in DNA: TGTGCCAGTAGTGCCCTGACTAGCGGAGGCACAGATACGCAGTATTTT.

This clone has a single count. V gene TRBV29-1 combines with J gene TRBJ2-7; D gene unclear. With 5 bases removed from V and 3 bases from J, the gap between germline ends came to 11 bases. The CDR3 is made up of 12 amino acids. Per the germline V gene, CDR1 is SQVTM and CDR2 is ANQGSEA. The CDR3: CSVITERYEQYF. CDR3 bases: TGCAGCGTTATAACAGAGCGCTACGAGCAGTACTTC.

This clone is medium-sized. V usage is TRBV10-1 and J usage is TRBJ1-4; D is uncertain. Per the germline V gene, CDR1 is WNHNN and CDR2 is SYGVQD (reference sequence). Trimming shortened V by 3 bases and J by 8 bases, and 13 bases separated the two germline ends. The CDR3 has 14 residues. CDR3 in DNA: TGCGCCAGCAGTGACACCGAATTGAGGGAAAAACTGTTTTTT. Its translation is CASSDTELREKLFF.

This chain links TRBV5-1 with TRBJ1-1; no definite D call. The CDR3 covers 14 residues. Germline CDR1 SGHRS, CDR2 YFSETQ. Trimming left V 4 bases short and J 3 bases short, with 13 bases between. The CDR3 protein is CASSRPPRYTEAFF. CDR3 in DNA: TGCGCCAGCAGCCGACCTCCACGGTACACTGAAGCTTTCTTT. Based on the CDR3 plus reference TRBV5-1 and TRBJ1-1, the full variable domain is KAGVTQTPRYLIKTRGQQVTLSCSPISGHRSVSWYQQTPGQGLQFLFEYFSETQRNKGNFPGRFSGRQFSNSRSEMNVSTLELGDSALYLCASSRPPRYTEAFFGQGTRLTVV.

The chain joins TRBV7-2 to TRBJ2-2; D is uncertain. The germline V gene encodes CDR1 SGHTA and CDR2 FQGNSA. The V and J ends lost 4 bases and 4 bases respectively, with 4 bases between them. The CDR3 spans 12 residues. The CDR3 coding sequence is TGTGCCAGCAGCTCGGCCACCGGGGAGCTGTTTTTT. Encoded protein: CASSSATGELFF. The variable domain in full, with the rest retrieved from reference TRBV7-2 and TRBJ2-2, is GAGVSQSPSNKVTEKGKDVELRCDPISGHTALYWYRQSLGQGLEFLIYFQGNSAPDKSGLPSDRFSAERTGGSVSTLTIQRTQQEDSAVYLCASSSATGELFFGEGSRLTVL.

The rearrangement links TRBV10-2 to TRBJ1-1, with TRBD1 matching 8 bases. The CDR3 has 20 amino acids. Germline loops: CDR1 WSHSY, CDR2 SAAADI. V lost 5 bases and J lost 0; bases outside the gene matches: 20. CDR3 sequence: CASSQPRVGQASVMNTEAFF. The DNA of the CDR3 is TGCGCCAGCAGTCAACCCCGGGTGGGACAGGCTTCCGTAATGAACACTGAAGCTTTCTTT.

This clone has only a few counts. The rearrangement links TRBV27 to TRBJ2-1; the match to TRBD2 covers 16 bases. Germline assignment: CDR1 MNHEY and CDR2 SMNVEV (reference sequence). This CDR3 is 20 amino acids long. V lost 5 bases to trimming and J lost 4 bases; unmatched junction nucleotides: 14. CDR3 sequence: CASSLLGTSGRGTGYNEQFF. CDR3 bases: TGTGCCAGCAGTCTCCTAGGGACTAGCGGGAGGGGCACAGGATACAATGAGCAGTTCTTC.

The chain uses TRBV15 and TRBJ2-3; D gene uncertain. Germline assignment: CDR1 LNHNV and CDR2 YYDKDF (reference sequence). V was trimmed by 3 bases and J by 4 bases, leaving 8 bases between them. The CDR3 runs to 13 residues. CDR3 residues: CATSRVVADTQYF. The CDR3 DNA sequence: TGTGCCACCAGCAGGGTCGTAGCAGATACGCAGTATTTT.

The CDR3 coding sequence is TGTGCCAGCGCCAGTTGGGCCGAAGCTTTCTTT. Its translation: CASASWAEAFF. The rearrangement joins TRBV6-5 to TRBJ1-1; no clear D gene. CDR1 and CDR2 from the germline V gene are MNHEY and SVGAGI. Trimming took 8 bases from V and 8 from J, leaving 12 bases between them. This CDR3 contains 11 residues.

The rearrangement uses TRBV7-2 and TRBJ1-1; no reliable D call. The CDR3 is made up of 13 amino acids. Germline lookup yields CDR1 SGHTA and CDR2 FQGNSA. V lost 3 bases, J lost 1 base, and 6 bases lay in between. CDR3 amino acids: CASSFRPNTEAFF. As DNA, the CDR3 is TGTGCCAGCAGCTTCAGACCGAACACTGAAGCTTTCTTT. The full variable domain, its missing parts supplied by reference TRBV7-2 and TRBJ1-1, is GAGVSQSPSNKVTEKGKDVELRCDPISGHTALYWYRQSLGQGLEFLIYFQGNSAPDKSGLPSDRFSAERTGGSVSTLTIQRTQQEDSAVYLCASSFRPNTEAFFGQGTRLTVV.

This clone came up once. J is TRBJ2-2 and V is TRBV5-1, with 13 nucleotides matching TRBD2. J lost 2 bases, V lost 3 bases, and 4 bases had no gene match. The CDR3 sequence is 17 residues long. The germline gives CDR1 SGHRS, CDR2 YFSETQ. CDR3 nucleotides: TGCGCCAGCAGCTCTAGACTAGCGGGGGGCAACACCGGGGAGCTGTTTTTT. This encodes CASSSRLAGGNTGELFF.

V is TRBV30 and J is TRBJ1-4; D not certain. The CDR3 consists of 16 residues. With 0 bases removed from V and 0 bases from J, the gap between germline ends came to 11 bases. Looked up from germline, CDR1 is GTSNPN and CDR2 is SVGIG (reference sequence). The chain's CDR3 is CAWSVEYDTTNEKLFF. The DNA for the CDR3 is TGTGCCTGGAGTGTTGAGTACGATACAACTAATGAAAAACTGTTTTTT.

This clone is labeled as large. The genes are TRBV19 and TRBJ2-2; 8 bases align to TRBD2. CDR1 and CDR2 (germline): LNHDA, SQIVND (reference sequence). The J segment lost 4 bases and the V segment lost 10 bases, leaving 8 bases of the junction unmatched. The CDR3 runs 14 residues. The CDR3 DNA sequence: TGTGCCACCTCGGGGGGGCGGACCACCGGGGAGCTGTTTTTT. This sequence encodes CATSGGRTTGELFF. Together with reference TRBV19 and TRBJ2-2, the CDR3 gives the full variable domain: DGGITQSPKYLFRKEGQNVTLSCEQNLNHDAMYWYRQDPGQGLRLIYYSQIVNDFQKGDIAEGYSVSREKKESFPLTVTSAQKNPTAFYLCATSGGRTTGELFFGEGSRLTVL.

The chain links TRBV30 to TRBJ2-5, with D possibly matching TRBD2 (5 bases). Trimming shortened V by 0 bases and J by 5 bases, and 7 bases separated the two germline ends. CDR3 length: 12 amino acids. CDR1 and CDR2 from the germline V gene are GTSNPN and SVGIG (reference sequence). CDR3 sequence: CAWSVLGETQYF. The CDR3 nucleotides read TGTGCCTGGAGTGTACTAGGGGAGACCCAGTACTTC.

The genes are TRBV18 and TRBJ2-1; 11 bases match TRBD2. CDR3 size: 17 residues. V trimming: 2 bases; J trimming: 6 bases; junction bases outside the gene matches: 9. Germline loops: CDR1 KGHSH, CDR2 LQKENI. Here the CDR3 reads CASSPSSGLAAANEQFF. The CDR3 region has the DNA TGTGCCAGCTCACCATCGTCGGGACTAGCGGCAGCCAATGAGCAGTTCTTC.

The V call is TRBV5-6, the J call TRBJ2-1, with 9 positions matching TRBD2. Trimming cost V 6 bases and J 4 bases; bases outside gene matches: 17. This CDR3 has 18 residues. Germline V CDR1 and CDR2: SGHDT, YYEEEE. The CDR3 coding sequence is TGTGCCAGCATCTGGGGTTCGAGGCGGGAGGGCAAGTACAATGAGCAGTTCTTC. Translating gives CASIWGSRREGKYNEQFF. The complete variable domain, with remaining parts taken from reference TRBV5-6 and TRBJ2-1, reads DAGVTQSPTHLIKTRGQQVTLRCSPKSGHDTVSWYQQALGQGPQFIFQYYEEEERQRGNFPDRFSGHQFPNYSSELNVNALLLGDSALYLCASIWGSRREGKYNEQFFGPGTRLTVL.

V is TRBV5-8 and J is TRBJ2-7, with D tentatively TRBD1 (6 bases). This CDR3 comprises 13 residues. Germline CDR1 SGHTS, CDR2 YDEGEE. Trimming cost V 4 bases and J 3 bases, with 11 bases left between them. The CDR3 sequence: CASSLPQGYEQYV. The CDR3 nucleotides are TGTGCCAGCAGCCTTCCACAGGGCTACGAGCAGTACGTC.

The chain employs TRBV6-6 and TRBJ1-1, with TRBD1 identical over 8 bases. CDR1 is MNHNY and CDR2 is SVGAGI in the germline V gene (reference sequence). The CDR3 covers 15 residues. J gave up 5 bases and V 2 bases, and 7 bases lay outside the gene matches. CDR3 nucleotides: TGTGCCAGCAGTTACCTCGGACAGGGAGAGACTGAAGCTTTCTTT. Encoded protein: CASSYLGQGETEAFF.

This rearrangement joins TRBV7-9 to TRBJ1-1, with D possibly TRBD1 on 6 matching bases. The ends were cut back, 0 bases at V and 4 bases at J, with 12 bases in the middle. CDR3 length: 15 amino acids. Per the germline V gene, CDR1 is SEHNR and CDR2 is FQNEAQ (reference sequence). In DNA form, the CDR3 reads TGTGCCAGCAGCTTAGCAGGGGGGGGTGGCACTGAAGCTTTCTTT. It yields the protein CASSLAGGGGTEAFF.

This clone was detected only a few times. The genes are TRBV11-2 and TRBJ2-1; possibly TRBD2 for D (5 bases). This CDR3 has 16 amino acids. V gave up 5 bases and J gave up 0 bases, with 14 bases separating them. Per germline, CDR1 SGHAT and CDR2 FQNNGV. This CDR3 is CASSPRADRSYNEQFF. The CDR3, as DNA: TGTGCCAGCAGCCCTAGAGCGGACCGCTCCTACAATGAGCAGTTCTTC.

The chain joins TRBV2 to TRBJ2-3, with D tentatively TRBD2 (6 bases). The V end was cut by 6 bases, the J end by 2 bases, with 15 bases between. The CDR3 extends over 15 amino acids. The germline V gene has CDR1 SNHLY and CDR2 FYNNEI. For the CDR3, the DNA is TGTGCCAGCAGCGCACGGGGGACCGACACAGATACGCAGTATTTT. This encodes CASSARGTDTDTQYF.